This TCR beta chain was captured by sequencing in a study of blood T cell repertoires in COVID-19. Trimming took 6 bases from V and 3 from J; bases not matched to a gene: 1. CDR1 MDHEN and CDR2 SYDVKM come from the germline V gene. CDR3 length: 13 residues. TCRdb's copy holds only in-frame clones and misses some; the assay was immunoSEQ multiplex PCR. In the table there are about 280,000 clones, 75% to 90% of which are singletons. The chain links TRBV28 to TRBJ1-2; 10 bases map to TRBD1. The sample was PBMCs or T cells enriched from blood (not recorded which). This receptor was taken from a woman in her twenties or thirties with acute COVID-19. The CDR3 loop is CASRGTGDYGYTF. The DNA of the CDR3 is TGTGCCAGCAGAGGGACAGGGGACTATGGCTACACCTTC.